This T cell receptor beta chain was obtained from a study of T cells in women clearing cervical HPV infection. Overall study context: Cases were women with histologically confirmed HPV16-related CIN3 or worse, including a couple of invasive cancers. Study-wide results and limits: Combining TCR richness with V gene abundances gave roughly 0.88 AUC. T-cell numbers per sample were unknown and may explain richness differences.

Sequencing used immunoSEQ multiplex PCR; TCRdb keeps in-frame clones, though not all of them. This sample's table reports approximately 44,000 clones. All participants had a single incident cervical HPV16 infection, and prevalent HPV16 infections were excluded. Germline assignment: CDR1 ENHRY and CDR2 SYGVKD. Between the trimmed V and J ends, which lost 8 bases and 3 bases, there was a span of 8 bases. This CDR3 has 11 amino acids. With respect to this clone: Its antigen is currently unknown. The CDR3 end is not reached by the read, which stops 3 residues before it; the germline J gene fills it in.

The chain has TRBV10-3 and TRBJ2-7; D is undetermined. The TCR was taken from a woman aged 18 to 75 with a cervical HPV16 infection that either progressed to CIN3+ or cleared (not recorded which). The source material was blood buffy coat. The chain's CDR3 is CAIRTVYEQYF. The sequenced part of the CDR3 DNA is TGTGCCATCCGCACAGTCTACGAG.